This TCR beta chain was captured by sequencing in a study of CD4 T cells in relation to SARS-CoV-2 and coronaviruses. Study context: TCR beta CDR3s were sequenced after approximately ten-day antigen culture of PBMCs. Crossreactive spike epitopes shared across donors were mapped to their HLA restriction.

TCRdb keeps only in-frame clones here, not all; method: immunoSEQ multiplex PCR. The table shows about 26,000 clones, with 60% to 85% occurring only once. The unexposed donors gave CD4+ T cells in about 2011-2019, prior to COVID-19. The cells were cultured for roughly 11 days before CD4+ T cells were isolated. Unexposed-donor CD4+ T cells were probed with SARS-CoV-2 S/N and four cold-coronavirus spikes, cells permitting. Half the medium was replaced with IL-2 medium on days 3 and 7. Concerning this clone itself: Its cognate antigen is unknown.

Trimming took 6 bases from V and 6 from J, leaving 27 bases between them. From germline, CDR1 is SGHDT and CDR2 YYEEEE. The CDR3 extends over 17 amino acids. The chain recombines TRBV5-6 with TRBJ2-5, with a tentative D call TRBD1 (5 bases). The sequenced material came from CD4+ T cells from PBMCs, cultured in vitro. The TCR originated in a human donor in good health. Written as DNA, the CDR3 is TGTGCCAGCAACCCCCGGTTCGGCAGGGAAGAAGGACAGACCCAGTACTTC. It yields the protein CASNPRFGREEGQTQYF. The whole variable domain, filled in from reference TRBV5-6 and TRBJ2-5, reads DAGVTQSPTHLIKTRGQQVTLRCSPKSGHDTVSWYQQALGQGPQFIFQYYEEEERQRGNFPDRFSGHQFPNYSSELNVNALLLGDSALYLCASNPRFGREEGQTQYFGPGTRLLVL.